These 26 T cell receptor beta chains originate from one sample sequenced in a study of regulatory dendritic cells for organ transplantation (dated by TCRdb to about 2017). These receptors' targets are unknown. Sorted T cell subsets were CFSE-labeled and co-cultured for 4 to 5 days with allogeneic regulatory or mature dendritic cells at a 1:10 DC:T ratio. Libraries were built with the immunoSEQ multiplex PCR assay. In its TCRdb copy, this immuneACCESS table keeps in-frame sequences only and misses some clones. Where compared with another copy, unresolved V genes explain less than half of these, and the others have no known cause. Across this sample there are about 12,000 clones, with roughly 79% seen only once. Around 1% of the sample goes to the ten largest clones. Sequences were obtained from naive CD8+ T cells from blood cultured with regulatory dendritic cells. The label giving this sample's cell subset or site can be read as: CD45RA+ naive T cells. These receptors all stem from a human donor in good health.

V and J are TRBV7-9 and TRBJ1-1; D is unresolved. Germline V gene sequence: CDR1 SEHNR, CDR2 FQNEAQ (reference sequence). The CDR3 is 14 amino acids. V was clipped by 3 bases and J by 4 bases, with 12 bases between them. CDR3 coding DNA: TGTGCCAGCAGCTTTGGGAGAACGGGCACTGAAGCTTTCTTT. It yields the protein CASSFGRTGTEAFF. Using reference TRBV7-9 and TRBJ1-1 for the parts outside the CDR3, the full variable domain is DTGVSQNPRHKITKRGQNVTFRCDPISEHNRLYWYRQTLGQGPEFLTYFQNEAQLEKSRLLSDRFSAERPKGSFSTLEIQRTEQGDSAMYLCASSFGRTGTEAFFGQGTRLTVV.

A single count supports this clone. V is TRBV19 and J is TRBJ2-7, with D perhaps matching TRBD1 (6 bases). Deletions cut 0 bases from V and 6 bases from J, with 18 bases between. The CDR3 loop spans 16 amino acids. Looked up from germline, CDR1 is LNHDA and CDR2 is SQIVND (reference sequence). The CDR3 sequence: CASSIEWRPGAGEQYF. The CDR3 bases are TGTGCCAGTAGTATAGAGTGGCGGCCAGGGGCGGGCGAGCAGTACTTC.

The chain recombines TRBV9 with TRBJ2-1; possible D gene TRBD1, 6 bases. This CDR3 region has 14 residues. The V gene's germline CDR1 is SGDLS and CDR2 YYNGEE. Trimming removed 0 bases from V and 7 bases from J, with 11 bases in between. The CDR3 reads CASSVATGKNEQFF. The CDR3 DNA is TGTGCCAGCAGCGTAGCTACAGGGAAGAATGAGCAGTTCTTC.

V usage is TRBV9 and J usage is TRBJ2-3; 8 nucleotides align to TRBD2. The CDR3 is 15 residues long. V shed 0 bases and J 5 bases; nucleotides not matched to a gene: 5. Germline V gene data show CDR1 as SGDLS and CDR2 as YYNGEE. Written as DNA, the CDR3 is TGTGCCAGCAGCGTAGCGGGGGGGCAAGGAGATACGCAGTATTTT. Protein: CASSVAGGQGDTQYF.

The chain couples TRBV27 to TRBJ2-7; possible D gene TRBD2, 5 bases. V lost 2 bases to trimming and J lost 3 bases, with 8 bases between them. Germline CDR1 is MNHEY and CDR2 is SMNVEV (reference sequence). CDR3 length equals 13 residues. CDR3 protein: CASSLIEGYEQYF. The CDR3 DNA sequence: TGTGCCAGCAGTTTAATCGAGGGCTACGAGCAGTACTTC.

CDR3 in amino acids: CASSRGEGINTDTQYF. The CDR3 coding sequence is TGTGCCAGCAGCCGGGGGGAGGGGATAAACACAGATACGCAGTATTTT. This chain uses TRBV11-2 with TRBJ2-3, with TRBD2 matching 7 bases. The CDR3 runs to 16 residues. Per germline, CDR1 SGHAT and CDR2 FQNNGV. The trim removed 5 bases at V and 2 bases at J, leaving 10 bases unmatched.

This clone was seen a handful of times. The V gene is TRBV5-1, the J gene TRBJ1-1; maybe TRBD1 (5 bases). Germline V gene sequence: CDR1 SGHRS, CDR2 YFSETQ. The V gene lost 2 bases and the J gene lost 4 bases, with 6 bases spanning the gap. The CDR3 length is 12 residues. CDR3 amino acids: CASSFQGTEAFF. Here the CDR3 DNA reads TGCGCCAGCAGCTTTCAGGGCACTGAAGCTTTCTTT.

A note on this clone: Because the CDR3's place on the DNA is in doubt, the DNA is left out and the CDR3 is given as listed by TCRdb. V is TRBV12-5 and J is TRBJ2-7; TRBD2 is the table's D call and was not checked against the DNA. Germline V gene data show CDR1 as LGHNT and CDR2 as FRNRAP. The CDR3 is 14 residues long, counting both termini. This CDR3 reads CASGLERDSYEQYF.

The CDR3 spells CSVELTGGYTF. CDR3 nucleotides: TGCAGCGTTGAGCTCACGGGGGGCTACACCTTC. This chain connects TRBV29-1 to TRBJ1-2; D unresolved. The CDR3 contains 11 residues. Trimming cost V 3 bases and J 8 bases, with 10 bases left between them. Germline V gives CDR1 SQVTM, CDR2 ANQGSEA.

This chain links TRBV19 with TRBJ2-3, with TRBD2 matching 9 bases. The length of the CDR3 is 18 residues. Germline V CDR1 and CDR2: LNHDA, SQIVND (reference sequence). Trimming removed 0 bases from V and 1 base from J; junction bases left unmatched: 8. Here the CDR3 DNA reads TGTGCCAGTAGTATAGATGGAGGTAGCGGGGGACGCACAGATACGCAGTATTTT. As protein: CASSIDGGSGGRTDTQYF.

CDR3 loop: CASSAQDIDYSGANVLTF. CDR3 nucleotides: TGTGCCAGCAGTGCACAGGACATTGATTACTCTGGGGCCAACGTCCTGACTTTC. The chain carries TRBV6-1 and TRBJ2-6; a possible D gene is TRBD1 (5 bases). Germline V gene lookup returns CDR1 MNHNS and CDR2 SASEGT. The V end was cut by 4 bases, the J end by 0 bases, with 16 bases between. The CDR3 runs to 18 residues.

This chain connects TRBV19 to TRBJ1-5, with no clear D. CDR3 length equals 15 residues. V gave up 3 bases and J gave up 0 bases, with 9 bases separating them. Germline V CDR1 and CDR2: LNHDA, SQIVND (reference sequence). The CDR3 region has the DNA TGTGCCAGTAGTATTGGTCGAGATAGCAATCAGCCCCAGCATTTT. Its protein product is CASSIGRDSNQPQHF.

This clone was counted once. The chain carries TRBV7-9 and TRBJ2-3; a possible D gene is TRBD2 (7 bases). This CDR3 is 16 amino acids long. CDR1 SEHNR and CDR2 FQNEAQ come from the germline V gene (reference sequence). Trimming took off 2 bases at V and 3 bases at J, with 15 bases between the two ends. In DNA, the CDR3 is TGTGCCAGCAGCTTACAGCGCGGGGGCTCAACAGATACGCAGTATTTT. It codes for CASSLQRGGSTDTQYF.

This chain's CDR3 is CASSQDPTGSYGYTF. The CDR3 coding sequence is TGCGCCAGCAGCCAAGATCCCACAGGGAGCTATGGCTACACCTTC. The V and J genes are TRBV4-1 and TRBJ1-2; TRBD1 might be the D (6 bases). The CDR3 totals 15 residues. The germline CDR1 and CDR2 sequences are MGHRA and YSYEKL. Trimming stripped 0 bases from V and 4 bases from J, with 12 bases between.

The chain links TRBV6-5 to TRBJ1-4; D is uncertain. With 4 bases removed from V and 14 bases from J, the gap between germline ends came to 17 bases. CDR3 length: 13 residues. The germline V gene encodes CDR1 MNHEY and CDR2 SVGAGI. The CDR3 region is CASSSPPSVALFF. The CDR3 DNA follows: TGTGCCAGCAGTTCGCCCCCCTCCGTAGCGCTGTTTTTT.

The chain employs TRBV7-2 and TRBJ2-2; perhaps TRBD1 as D (5 bases). The CDR3 covers 15 residues. Germline CDR1 and CDR2: SGHTA and FQGNSA. V shed 2 bases and J shed 0 bases, with 7 bases lying between them. The CDR3 sequence is CASSLQGPNTGELFF. The CDR3 region has the DNA TGTGCCAGCAGCTTACAGGGCCCGAACACCGGGGAGCTGTTTTTT.

This clone was counted a single time. V and J are TRBV6-5 and TRBJ1-1; D possibly corresponds to TRBD1 (5 bases). Trimming shortened V by 2 bases and J by 1 base, and 11 bases separated the two germline ends. From germline, CDR1 is MNHEY and CDR2 SVGAGI. This CDR3 spans 15 amino acids. This CDR3 reads CASSYNPGGNTEAFF. CDR3 coding DNA: TGTGCCAGCAGTTACAACCCGGGGGGGAACACTGAAGCTTTCTTT.

The rearrangement links TRBV7-8 to TRBJ1-1; D is unclear. CDR3 length equals 14 residues. Trimming removed 2 bases at V and 5 bases at J, with 12 bases between. Per the germline V gene, CDR1 is SGHVS and CDR2 is FQNEAQ. CDR3 nucleotides: TGTGCCAGCAGCTTATCGGAGTACTGGACTGAAGCTTTCTTT. Translating gives CASSLSEYWTEAFF. Together with reference TRBV7-8 and TRBJ1-1, the CDR3 gives the full variable domain: GAGVSQSPRYKVAKRGQDVALRCDPISGHVSLFWYQQALGQGPEFLTYFQNEAQLDKSGLPSDRFFAERPEGSVSTLKIQRTQQEDSAVYLCASSLSEYWTEAFFGQGTRLTVV.

V gene TRBV7-3 combines with J gene TRBJ1-2, with D unresolved. CDR1 SGHTA and CDR2 FQGTGA come from the germline V gene. V was shortened by 4 bases and J by 6 bases, with 12 bases between the two germline ends. The CDR3 runs 13 residues. The DNA of the CDR3 is TGTGCCAGCAGCTACACTATCGGGAATGGCTACACCTTC. Amino acids: CASSYTIGNGYTF.

This chain uses TRBV2 with TRBJ1-2, with a weak D call TRBD1 (6 bases). Trimming cost V 7 bases and J 0 bases, with 15 bases left between them. The CDR3 totals 15 residues. Germline lookup yields CDR1 SNHLY and CDR2 FYNNEI. The CDR3 protein is CASKGREGANYGYTF. The DNA for the CDR3 is TGTGCCAGCAAAGGTCGGGAGGGGGCTAACTATGGCTACACCTTC.

The CDR3 DNA reads as TGTGCCAGCAGCCTTCCGGGACAGGTCCGGGGGAACACTGAAGCTTTCTTT. Translation: CASSLPGQVRGNTEAFF. This chain uses TRBV5-4 with TRBJ1-1; 8 positions match TRBD1. CDR1 SGHNT and CDR2 YYREEE come from the germline V gene (reference sequence). CDR3 length: 17 amino acids. V lost 4 bases and J lost 1; bases outside the gene matches: 12.

The rearrangement links TRBV9 to TRBJ2-6, with D hard to call. Germline-derived CDR1 and CDR2 are SGDLS and YYNGEE. V was cut by 3 bases and J by 0 bases, with 10 bases left in between. The CDR3 length is 16 residues. Written as DNA, the CDR3 is TGTGCCAGCAGCGCATCACGAGACTCTGGGGCCAACGTCCTGACTTTC. The encoded protein is CASSASRDSGANVLTF.

This chain joins TRBV27 and TRBJ2-1; TRBD1 matches 12 bases. CDR3 size: 15 residues. Germline CDR1 reads MNHEY; CDR2 reads SMNVEV (reference sequence). V shed 4 bases, J shed 12 bases, and the junction held 10 bases outside the gene matches. The CDR3 nucleotides read TGTGCCAGCAGTTCCGGGACAGGGGGCAAGATGGGGCAGTTCTTC. It codes for CASSSGTGGKMGQFF.

This clone was observed a few times. The chain has TRBV7-9 and TRBJ1-6; 7 nucleotides match TRBD1. The CDR3 covers 16 residues. V gave up 1 base and J gave up 7 bases; unmatched junction bases: 7. From germline, CDR1 is SEHNR and CDR2 FQNEAQ (reference sequence). CDR3 in amino acids: CASSLVGQFSNSPLHF. The CDR3 DNA follows: TGTGCCAGCAGCTTAGTGGGACAGTTTTCAAATTCACCCCTCCACTTT.

This clone has only one observation. V usage is TRBV7-9 and J usage is TRBJ1-5; no firm D call. This CDR3 is built from 19 residues. Trimming shortened V by 1 base and J by 0 bases, and 19 bases separated the two germline ends. Germline V lookup: CDR1 SEHNR, CDR2 FQNEAQ (reference sequence). In nucleotides, the CDR3 is TGTGCCAGCAGCTTAGGGCTAAGAGACGTCTACTATAGCAATCAGCCCCAGCATTTT. Translating it yields CASSLGLRDVYYSNQPQHF. Drawing the rest from reference TRBV7-9 and TRBJ1-5, the complete variable domain is DTGVSQNPRHKITKRGQNVTFRCDPISEHNRLYWYRQTLGQGPEFLTYFQNEAQLEKSRLLSDRFSAERPKGSFSTLEIQRTEQGDSAMYLCASSLGLRDVYYSNQPQHFGDGTRLSIL.

This clone occurred once. The V call is TRBV2, the J call TRBJ2-3, with TRBD2 matching over 9 bases. Germline-derived CDR1 and CDR2 are SNHLY and FYNNEI. The CDR3 totals 13 residues. Germline trimming cut 6 bases from V and 4 bases from J; bases unmatched to any gene: 2. DNA of the CDR3: TGTGCCAGCAGGGGACTAGCCTCAGATACGCAGTATTTT. Translation gives CASRGLASDTQYF.